A selection of T cell receptor beta chains follows, all from one sample in a study of cytotoxic CD8 clonotypes in ibrutinib-treated CLL. The method was immunoSEQ multiplex PCR; TCRdb's version includes in-frame clones alone and lacks a portion of them. Among tens of thousands of clones, roughly two thirds were seen once, and the ten largest hold just over 50%. This sample comprised PBMCs, obtained at disease progression, from a patient treated with ibrutinib. Receptor source: a human donor with chronic lymphocytic leukemia. Each CDR3 is given with its conserved first and last residue. The D gene is left open where the match is weak. Expanded clones are given a class, and other clones once, few, many or no size at all.

D gene	V gene	J gene	clone size	CDR3 DNA	CDR3 protein
TRBD1	TRBV5-4	TRBJ1-1	few	TGTGCCAGCAGCTCGGCCCGGGACAGGCCGATGAACACTGAAGCTTTCTTT	CASSSARDRPMNTEAFF
.	TRBV9	TRBJ1-1	medium-sized	TGTGCCAGCAGCGTAGGGGACACTGAAGCTTTCTTT	CASSVGDTEAFF
TRBD1	TRBV4-1	TRBJ1-2	.	TGCGCCAGCAGCCAAGATCCGACAGGGTCTCGAGGCTACACCTTC	CASSQDPTGSRGYTF
.	TRBV27	TRBJ2-1	few	TGTGCCAGCAGTTTATTTGCAACCTCCTGGTCCAATGAGCAGTTCTTC	CASSLFATSWSNEQFF
.	TRBV4-1	TRBJ2-1	.	TGCGCCAGCAGCCAAGTTGGGGTCAATGAGCAGTTCTTC	CASSQVGVNEQFF
TRBD1	TRBV11-2	TRBJ1-2	.	TGTGCCAGCAGCTTAGATCGAAGGACAGGTACTGGCTACACCTTC	CASSLDRRTGTGYTF
TRBD2	TRBV11-2	TRBJ2-2	.	TGTGCCAGCAGCTTTTTGGGGCGGGGGGGCCCCACCGGGGAGCTGTTTTTT	CASSFLGRGGPTGELFF
.	TRBV19	TRBJ2-1	few	TGTGCCAGTAGTATTCGGATTACGGGCCATTCCTACAATGAGCAGTTCTTC	CASSIRITGHSYNEQFF
.	TRBV5-1	TRBJ1-1	.	TGCGCCAGCAGCTTTCAACGGCACACTGAAGCTTTCTTT	CASSFQRHTEAFF
TRBD1	TRBV30	TRBJ1-1	.	TGTGCCTGGGGTCCGGGACAGGGGCGAGCTTTCTTT	CAWGPGQGRAFF
.	TRBV4-1	TRBJ1-2	.	TGCGCCAGCAGCCAAGGACCCTTTAACTACTATGGCTACACCTTC	CASSQGPFNYYGYTF
.	TRBV9	TRBJ2-2	.	TGTGCCAGCAGCTCCGGGTACGGGGAGCTGTTTTTT	CASSSGYGELFF
.	TRBV6-1	TRBJ2-4	.	TGTGCCAGCAAGGAGATGGGGGGAGGTCGAGACATTCAGTACTTC	CASKEMGGGRDIQYF
TRBD1	TRBV5-8	TRBJ1-2	few	TGTGCCAGCAGCTTGGCACAGGGGTATGGCTACACCTTC	CASSLAQGYGYTF
TRBD1	TRBV2	TRBJ2-7	.	TGTGCCAGCAGTCCCAAATTAGGGGGCATACGCTACGAGCAGTACTTC	CASSPKLGGIRYEQYF
.	TRBV6-5	TRBJ2-7	.	TGTGCCAGCAAGTCAGGGTTTGGCGAGCAGTACTTC	CASKSGFGEQYF
TRBD2	TRBV6-1	TRBJ2-1	.	TGTGCCAACTCCTTAGCGGGGGTTTACAATGAGCAGTTCTTC	CANSLAGVYNEQFF
TRBD2	TRBV11-3	TRBJ2-7	.	TGTGCCAGCAGCACCACGGGGGGGAGCGGGGAGCAGTACTTC	CASSTTGGSGEQYF
TRBD2	TRBV6-5	TRBJ2-5	.	TGTGCCAGCAGTTACTTTTCTAGCGGGCAGGGAGAGACCCAGTACTTC	CASSYFSSGQGETQYF
TRBD1	TRBV4-3	TRBJ1-4	.	TGCGCCAGCAGCCCCGGGACAGGGGGCCCCAAACTGTTTTTT	CASSPGTGGPKLFF
.	TRBV5-6	TRBJ2-7	.	TGTGCCAGCAGCGAGGGCCTTCGAAGTGACGAGCAGTACTTC	CASSEGLRSDEQYF
.	TRBV27	TRBJ2-7	once	TGTGCCAGCAGTTTAAACCCAGATTACGAGCAGTACTTC	CASSLNPDYEQYF
.	TRBV29-1	TRBJ1-5	.	TGCAGCGTGTCAGGGAAACAGCCCCAGCATTTT	CSVSGKQPQHF
.	TRBV9	TRBJ1-4	.	TGTGCCAGCAGCCCAAGGGGGGGGAATGAAAAACTGTTTTTT	CASSPRGGNEKLFF
TRBD1	TRBV11-2	TRBJ1-1	few	TGTGCCAGCAGCCCACGGACAGGGGAAGGAGCTTTCTTT	CASSPRTGEGAFF
TRBD1	TRBV6-5	TRBJ1-6	.	TGTGCCAGCACCCAGACAGGGGGGCGGAATTCACCCCTCCACTTT	CASTQTGGRNSPLHF
TRBD1	TRBV7-3	TRBJ1-2	.	TGTGCCAGCAGCCTGGGACAGGCGAGTGGCTACACCTTC	CASSLGQASGYTF
.	TRBV4-1	TRBJ1-4	.	TGCGCCAGCAGCCAAGAGCAGGGTCGTGAAAAACTGTTTTTT	CASSQEQGREKLFF
.	TRBV6-5	TRBJ1-1	.	TGTGCCAGCAGGCGGGAGTGGGACAAAGAAGCTTTCTTT	CASRREWDKEAFF
.	TRBV7-9	TRBJ1-4	.	TGTGCCAGCAGCTCAAATATTGAAAAACTGTTTTTT	CASSSNIEKLFF
.	TRBV5-4	TRBJ1-2	.	TGTGCCAGCAGCTTGGTGACCGGGACACCCTATGGCTACACCTTC	CASSLVTGTPYGYTF
TRBD1	TRBV6-5	TRBJ2-5	.	TGTGCCAGCAGTCCGTCGGACAGGGGGGAGACCCAGTACTTC	CASSPSDRGETQYF
TRBD1	TRBV5-6	TRBJ1-2	.	TGTGCCAGCAGCTTTCTACCGGGACAGGGGGCGGATGGCTACACCTTC	CASSFLPGQGADGYTF
TRBD1	TRBV7-9	TRBJ1-2	few	TGTGCCAGCTGGGGAGACAGGGGCTTCTATGGCTACACCTTC	CASWGDRGFYGYTF
.	TRBV18	TRBJ2-5	.	TGTGCCAGCTCACCAAACTACGGGGTACAAGAGACCCAGTACTTC	CASSPNYGVQETQYF
.	TRBV15	TRBJ2-7	.	TGTGCCACCAGTACACGAGACCAGGGGATACAAGGGTACGAGCAGTACTTC	CATSTRDQGIQGYEQYF
.	TRBV11-3	TRBJ2-3	.	TGTGCCAGCAGCTATGATGGGGGGGCCGATGGCACAGATACGCAGTATTTT	CASSYDGGADGTDTQYF
.	TRBV11-2	TRBJ2-7	.	TGTGCCAGCAGCTCCAGACTCACACTTATCTACGAGCAGTACTTC	CASSSRLTLIYEQYF
.	TRBV30	TRBJ2-1	.	TGTGCCTGGAGTGGCGGTTGGGGGGCGAATGAGCAGTTCTTC	CAWSGGWGANEQFF
.	TRBV19	TRBJ2-5	.	TGTGCCAGTAGCCCTCTTAAGGGGGGGCCTGAAGAGACCCAGTACTTC	CASSPLKGGPEETQYF
TRBD1	TRBV7-9	TRBJ2-5	.	TGTGCCAGCAGCGCTTGGACAGGGGGGGACCAAGAGACCCAGTACTTC	CASSAWTGGDQETQYF
.	TRBV18	TRBJ1-3	.	TGTGCCAGCTCACTCAACCACGGACCGAGCTCTGGAAACACCATATATTTT	CASSLNHGPSSGNTIYF
.	TRBV15	TRBJ2-1	once	TGTGCCACCAGCCCCAGGAGCGCTAGCTCCTACAATGAGCAGTTCTTC	CATSPRSASSYNEQFF
.	TRBV7-9	TRBJ1-1	once	TGTGCCAGCAGCCCCAGGGGTACTGAAGCTTTCTTT	CASSPRGTEAFF
.	TRBV6-6	TRBJ2-1	.	TGTGCCAGCACTTCTCCGGGGTCCTACAATGAGCAGTTCTTC	CASTSPGSYNEQFF
TRBD2	TRBV4-1	TRBJ2-2	.	TGCGCCAGCAGCCAAGATACTGGGGGGGCGAACACCGGGGAGCTGTTTTTT	CASSQDTGGANTGELFF
TRBD2	TRBV7-9	TRBJ2-1	.	TGTGCCAGCAGCTCCCCTAGGCTAGCGGGGAGGGGTGAGCAGTTCTTC	CASSSPRLAGRGEQFF
.	TRBV15	TRBJ1-1	.	TGTGCCACCAGCAGAACCCCGAACCTTAACACTGAAGCTTTCTTT	CATSRTPNLNTEAFF
TRBD2	TRBV9	TRBJ2-5	.	TGTGCCAGCAGCAAAACTAGCGGGGGCCACCAAGAGACCCAGTACTTC	CASSKTSGGHQETQYF